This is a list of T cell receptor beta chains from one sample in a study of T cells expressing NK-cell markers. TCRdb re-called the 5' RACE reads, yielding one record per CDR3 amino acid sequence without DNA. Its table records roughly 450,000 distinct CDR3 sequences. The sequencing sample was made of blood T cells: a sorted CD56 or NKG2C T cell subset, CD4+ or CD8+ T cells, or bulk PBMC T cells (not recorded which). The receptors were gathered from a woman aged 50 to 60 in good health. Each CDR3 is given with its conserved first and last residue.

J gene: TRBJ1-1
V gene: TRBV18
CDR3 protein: CASSPPVAQNTEAFF

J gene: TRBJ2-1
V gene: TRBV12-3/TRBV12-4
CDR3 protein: CASRWTSGRGEQFF

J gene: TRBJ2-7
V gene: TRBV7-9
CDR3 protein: CASSHLAGVSEQYF

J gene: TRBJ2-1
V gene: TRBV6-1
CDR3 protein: CASGTGGPGFF

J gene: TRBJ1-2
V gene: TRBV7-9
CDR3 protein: CASSLVVSHYGYTF

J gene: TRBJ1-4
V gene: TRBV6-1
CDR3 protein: CASSEGGKNEKLFF

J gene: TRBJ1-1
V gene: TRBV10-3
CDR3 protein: CAISESQGEAFF

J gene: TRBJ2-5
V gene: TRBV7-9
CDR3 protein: CASSLVFGIQETQYF

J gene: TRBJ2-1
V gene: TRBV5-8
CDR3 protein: CASTGQAGLAGGEQFF

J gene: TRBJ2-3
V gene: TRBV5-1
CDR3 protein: CASSLAWSSGRTRDTQYF

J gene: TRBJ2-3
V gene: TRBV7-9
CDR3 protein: CASTQKILAEKYLRTDTQYF

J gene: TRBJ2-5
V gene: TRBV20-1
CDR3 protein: CSASSLALQETQYF

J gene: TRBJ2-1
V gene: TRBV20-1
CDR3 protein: CSAKSPSGNLNEQFF

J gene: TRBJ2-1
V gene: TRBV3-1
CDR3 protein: CASSQGTVTLHNEQFF

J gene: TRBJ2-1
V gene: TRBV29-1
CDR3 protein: CSVYEGGGRGEQFF

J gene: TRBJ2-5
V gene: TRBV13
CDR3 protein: CASSLGHREETQYF

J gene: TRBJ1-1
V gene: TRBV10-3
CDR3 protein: CASGGQNTEAFF

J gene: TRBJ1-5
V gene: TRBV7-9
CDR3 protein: CASSRGRPQQGQPQHF

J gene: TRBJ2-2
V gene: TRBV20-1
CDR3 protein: CSADKGFGGELFF

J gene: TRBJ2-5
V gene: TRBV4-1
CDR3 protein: CASSLSIIRAGTQETQYF

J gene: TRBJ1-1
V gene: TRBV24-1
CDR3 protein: CATQGKGVEAFF

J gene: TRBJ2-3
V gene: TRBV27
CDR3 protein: CASRRGDRGLGTQYF

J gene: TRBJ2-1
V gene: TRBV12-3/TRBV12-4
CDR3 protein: CASSPFVDEQFF

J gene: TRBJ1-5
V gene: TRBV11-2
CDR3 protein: CASSLGRGGRSNQPQHF

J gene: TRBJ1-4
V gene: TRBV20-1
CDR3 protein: CSAETGDIYEKLFF

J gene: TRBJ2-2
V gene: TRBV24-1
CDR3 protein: CATSDLGADTGELFF

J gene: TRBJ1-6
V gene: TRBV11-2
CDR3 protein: CASRRQNSPLHF

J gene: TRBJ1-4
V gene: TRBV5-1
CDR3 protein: CASSLISGTNEKLFF

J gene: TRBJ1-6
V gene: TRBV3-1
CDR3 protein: CASSYNRDRGSPLHF

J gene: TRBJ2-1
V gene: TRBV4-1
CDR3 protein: CASSPPGKSSGEQFF

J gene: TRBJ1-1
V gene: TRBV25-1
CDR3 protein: CASSADGDQAFF

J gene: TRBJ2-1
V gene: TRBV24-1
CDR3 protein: CATSGRRSRHNEQFF

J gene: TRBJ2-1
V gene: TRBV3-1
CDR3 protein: CASSLLGTGLGDEQFF

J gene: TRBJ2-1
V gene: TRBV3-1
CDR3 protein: CASSQGSLGTTNNEQFF

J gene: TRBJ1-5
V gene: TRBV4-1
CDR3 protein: CASSPQEGNQPQHF

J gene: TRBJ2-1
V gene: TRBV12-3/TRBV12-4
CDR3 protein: CASNRGLAVFYNEQFF

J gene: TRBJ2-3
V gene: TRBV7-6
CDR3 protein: CASSFFYTDTQYF